The entry that follows covers one T cell receptor (beta chain) sequence. No cognate antigen has been identified for it. Base qualities are not provided; no much larger clone lies one nucleotide away. Participants in the prospective study were aged roughly 18 to 90 years, lived in about two dozen United States geographic areas, and enrolled through a virtual design. Cohort assignment in the prospective study relied on participant-reported clinical history from a screening survey and a study questionnaire. Mobile phlebotomists in the prospective study collected whole blood, serum and a nasopharyngeal or oropharyngeal swab from every participant. Prospective study participants could optionally give additional blood draws and questionnaires over a roughly two-month period. Blood samples from the prospective study were shipped frozen or at room temperature prior to DNA extraction. This specimen belongs to a study of blood T cell repertoires in COVID-19 (dated by TCRdb to the early 2020s). Study-wide context: Samples from collaborators originated in the United States, Italy and Spain and spanned both the acute and convalescent phases of COVID-19. The samples were drawn from two sources: the first 160 participants of the ongoing ImmuneRACE study, and 1,254 subjects contributed by 6 global collaborators. Sample metadata almost always included a de-identified subject ID, COVID-19 status, age in years and sex. The prospective study material was composed of cDNA or gDNA derived from T cells, B-cell-depleted T cells, or PBMCs. The dataset comprised deeply sampled blood TCRbeta repertoires from subjects exposed to, actively infected with, or recovered from COVID-19. The repertoires were released in a freely available public database intended as a resource for research on the immune response to SARS-CoV-2. HLA class I and class II types, where available, came from metadata supplied by the sample provider rather than from assay-based typing. Overall results and qualifications from the work: The quantity of clinical and demographic metadata differed by source and by participant and was supplied without curation.

TCRbeta CDR3 regions were amplified from genomic DNA using the immunoSEQ Assay, a bias-controlled multiplex PCR. For the original study's pipeline: Within the assay, amplification of reference gene primers was used to estimate how many nucleated cells each sample contained. To quantify the absolute abundance of each unique TCRbeta CDR3 rearrangement, sequence reads were collapsed and filtered. For each sample, productive Simpson clonality was calculated by taking the square root of Simpson's diversity index across productive rearrangements. Sourced from immuneACCESS, this table was stored by TCRdb with only in-frame sequences that have V and J called. A share of the clones is absent; for the studies checked, an unresolved V gene accounts for under half, and the remainder has no known explanation. That table supplies the V and J calls and clone size; D and trimming were determined from the DNA. This sample gives 180,000 or so clones in total; about four fifths of them show up just once. The ten largest make up less than 4% of the sample.

V loses 4 bases at its end and J loses 5 bases; junction bases beyond the gene matches: 9. The CDR3 measures 15 amino acids from cysteine to phenylalanine. CDR3 DNA only is kept here, 45 bases in frame from base 1. CDR1 and CDR2 (MNHEY, SMNVEV) derive from the germline V gene (reference sequence). The sequence was collected from a woman aged 50 to 60 in a cohort exposed to, infected with or recovered from COVID-19 (not recorded which). Sequencing was performed on PBMCs or T cells enriched from blood (not recorded which). Rearrangement joined TRBV27 to TRBJ2-7, with 9 middle bases fitting TRBD1. The CDR3 protein sequence reads: CASSSAGTGQHEQYF. The DNA sequence is TGTGCCAGCAGTTCCGCCGGGACAGGGCAACACGAGCAGTACTTC.